This is a list of T cell receptor beta chains from one sample in a study of blood T cell repertoires in COVID-19. Clones were sequenced by immunoSEQ multiplex PCR, and TCRdb holds only the in-frame ones, with some missing. Altogether 150,000 to 200,000 clones are present, approximately 83% being singletons, with the ten largest covering 10% to 15%. Sequenced: peripheral blood. All receptors derive from a man in his 70s who had recovered from COVID-19. The CDR3 runs from the conserved cysteine through the conserved F or W. The order of the fields is V gene, D gene, J gene, clone size, CDR3 protein, CDR3 DNA. D genes are given only for firm matches. Size is stated for part of the rows, as once, few or many counts, or as a class when the clone is expanded.

>TRBV5-1|TRBD1|TRBJ1-2|NA
CASSLLGQDSGYTF
TGCGCCAGCAGCTTGCTCGGACAGGACTCTGGCTACACCTTC
>TRBV25-1|NA|TRBJ1-5|NA
CASSEFRGQPQHF
TGTGCCAGCAGTGAATTTAGAGGTCAGCCCCAGCATTTT
>TRBV4-1|TRBD2|TRBJ2-3|NA
CASSLSGKEDTQYF
TGCGCCAGCAGCCTTAGCGGGAAGGAAGATACGCAGTATTTT
>TRBV5-4|TRBD2|TRBJ2-1|NA
CASSLTGGGTALVLEQFF
TGTGCCAGCAGCTTGACGGGAGGAGGTACGGCCCTCGTACTTGAGCAGTTCTTC
>TRBV5-1|NA|TRBJ2-3|NA
CASSLYLRGFEDTQYF
TGCGCCAGCAGCCTCTACCTACGCGGGTTTGAAGATACGCAGTATTTT
>TRBV25-1|TRBD1|TRBJ1-4|once
CASSSTGPNEKLFF
TGTGCCAGCAGTTCGACAGGGCCTAATGAAAAACTGTTTTTT
>TRBV9|NA|TRBJ2-7|NA
CASSVGVVGYGGEQYF
TGTGCCAGCAGCGTAGGTGTCGTGGGGTACGGGGGCGAGCAGTACTTC
>TRBV5-4|NA|TRBJ2-2|once
CASSSGGGPTGELFF
TGTGCCAGCAGCTCTGGGGGAGGACCGACCGGGGAGCTGTTTTTT
>TRBV7-2|TRBD2|TRBJ2-7|NA
CASSLGGSGASYEQYF
TGTGCCAGCAGCTTAGGAGGTAGCGGGGCGTCCTACGAGCAGTACTTC
>TRBV6-5|NA|TRBJ1-1|NA
CASSGQLNTEAFF
TGTGCCAGCAGCGGACAGTTGAACACTGAAGCTTTCTTT
>TRBV4-1|NA|TRBJ2-5|NA
CASSQEGQQETQYF
TGCGCCAGCAGCCAAGAAGGACAGCAAGAGACCCAGTACTTC
>TRBV2|NA|TRBJ1-5|NA
CASSAGTLFSNQPQHF
TGTGCCAGCAGCGCCGGGACACTTTTTAGCAATCAGCCCCAGCATTTT
>TRBV29-1|TRBD1|TRBJ2-2|NA
CSVGTRQGSSGELFF
TGCAGCGTGGGAACCCGACAGGGATCATCCGGGGAGCTGTTTTTT
>TRBV29-1|TRBD2|TRBJ2-5|NA
CSTPGGWVETQYF
TGCAGCACCCCGGGGGGTTGGGTAGAGACCCAGTACTTC
>TRBV28|TRBD1|TRBJ1-6|few
CASSPSTGSSPLHF
TGTGCCAGCAGTCCTTCGACAGGGTCTTCACCCCTCCACTTT
>TRBV3-1/TRBV3-2|TRBD1|TRBJ1-1|NA
CASSQRVTGTGGTEAFF
TGTGCCAGCAGCCAAAGGGTTACCGGGACAGGGGGGACTGAAGCTTTCTTT
>TRBV3-1/TRBV3-2|TRBD2|TRBJ2-1|NA
CASSQGRAAGVYNEQFF
TGTGCCAGCAGCCAAGGCCGGGCGGCGGGGGTTTACAATGAGCAGTTCTTC
>TRBV7-8|NA|TRBJ2-7|few
CASRVQGGSYEQYF
TGTGCCAGCAGGGTGCAGGGGGGTTCCTACGAGCAGTACTTC
>TRBV6-5|TRBD1|TRBJ1-4|NA
CASRGTATNEKLFF
TGTGCCAGCAGGGGGACAGCAACTAATGAAAAACTGTTTTTT
>TRBV4-3|TRBD2|TRBJ2-7|NA
CASSQGLAGDYEQYF
TGCGCCAGCAGCCAAGGACTAGCGGGAGACTACGAGCAGTACTTC